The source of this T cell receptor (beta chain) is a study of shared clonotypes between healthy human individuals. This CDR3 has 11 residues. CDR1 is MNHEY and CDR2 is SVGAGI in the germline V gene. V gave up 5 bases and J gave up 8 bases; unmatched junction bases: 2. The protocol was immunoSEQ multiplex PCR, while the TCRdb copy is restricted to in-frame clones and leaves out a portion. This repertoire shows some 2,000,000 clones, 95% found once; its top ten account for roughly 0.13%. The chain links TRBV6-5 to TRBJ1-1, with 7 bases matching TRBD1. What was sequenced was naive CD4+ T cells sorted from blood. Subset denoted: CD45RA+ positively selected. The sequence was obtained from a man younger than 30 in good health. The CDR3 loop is CASSTTGEAFF. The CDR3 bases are TGTGCCAGCAGTACGACAGGGGAAGCTTTCTTT.